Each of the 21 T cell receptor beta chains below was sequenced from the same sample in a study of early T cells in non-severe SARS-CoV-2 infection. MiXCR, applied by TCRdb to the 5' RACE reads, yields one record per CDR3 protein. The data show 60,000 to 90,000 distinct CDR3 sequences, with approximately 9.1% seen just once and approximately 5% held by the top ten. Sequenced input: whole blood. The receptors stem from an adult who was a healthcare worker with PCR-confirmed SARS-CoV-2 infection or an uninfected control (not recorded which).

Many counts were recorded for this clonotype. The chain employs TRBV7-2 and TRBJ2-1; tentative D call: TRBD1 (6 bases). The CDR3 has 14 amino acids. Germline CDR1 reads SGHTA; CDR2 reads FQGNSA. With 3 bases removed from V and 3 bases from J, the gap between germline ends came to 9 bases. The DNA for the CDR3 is TGTGCCAGCAGCTTTCAAGGGGGCTACAATGAGCAGTTCTTC. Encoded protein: CASSFQGGYNEQFF.

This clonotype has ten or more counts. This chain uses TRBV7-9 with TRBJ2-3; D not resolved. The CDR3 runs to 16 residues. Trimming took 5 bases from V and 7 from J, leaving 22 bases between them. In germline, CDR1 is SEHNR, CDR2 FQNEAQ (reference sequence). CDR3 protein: CASSPLVGRASNTQYF. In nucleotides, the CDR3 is TGTGCCAGCAGCCCCCTGGTAGGGCGAGCGTCGAATACGCAGTATTTT.

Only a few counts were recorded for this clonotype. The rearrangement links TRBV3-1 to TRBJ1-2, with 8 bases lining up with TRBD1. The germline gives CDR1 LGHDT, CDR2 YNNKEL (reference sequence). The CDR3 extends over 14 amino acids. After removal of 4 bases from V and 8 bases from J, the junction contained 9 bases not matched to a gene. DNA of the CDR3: TGTGCCAGCAGCCGACAGGGGCCACGCATCGGCTACACCTTC. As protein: CASSRQGPRIGYTF.

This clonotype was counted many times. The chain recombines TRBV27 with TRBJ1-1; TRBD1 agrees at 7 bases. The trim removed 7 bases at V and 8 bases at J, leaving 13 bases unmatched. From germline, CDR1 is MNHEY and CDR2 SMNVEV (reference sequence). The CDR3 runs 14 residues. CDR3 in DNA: TGTGCCAGCATCCTGAAACCGACAGGGTTCGAAGCTTTCTTT. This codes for CASILKPTGFEAFF.

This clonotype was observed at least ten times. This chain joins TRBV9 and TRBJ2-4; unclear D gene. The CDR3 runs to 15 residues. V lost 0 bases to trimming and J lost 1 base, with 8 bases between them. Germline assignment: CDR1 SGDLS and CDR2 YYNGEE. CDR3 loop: CASSVDPGAKNIQYF. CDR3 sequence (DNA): TGTGCCAGCAGCGTAGACCCTGGCGCCAAAAACATTCAGTACTTC.

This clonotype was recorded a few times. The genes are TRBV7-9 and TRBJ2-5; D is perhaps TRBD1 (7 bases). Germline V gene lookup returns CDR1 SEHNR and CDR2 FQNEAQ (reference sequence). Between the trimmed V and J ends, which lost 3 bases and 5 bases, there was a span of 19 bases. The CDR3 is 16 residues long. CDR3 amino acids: CASSFLTGKTRETQYF. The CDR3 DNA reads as TGTGCCAGCAGCTTTTTGACAGGGAAGACTAGGGAGACCCAGTACTTC.

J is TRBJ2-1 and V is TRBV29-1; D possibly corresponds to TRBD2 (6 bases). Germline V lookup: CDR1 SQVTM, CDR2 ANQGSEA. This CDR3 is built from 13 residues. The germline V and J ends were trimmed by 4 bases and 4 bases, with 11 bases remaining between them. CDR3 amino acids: CSVGDSGYNEQFF. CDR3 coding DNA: TGCAGCGTTGGGGATAGCGGATACAATGAGCAGTTCTTC.

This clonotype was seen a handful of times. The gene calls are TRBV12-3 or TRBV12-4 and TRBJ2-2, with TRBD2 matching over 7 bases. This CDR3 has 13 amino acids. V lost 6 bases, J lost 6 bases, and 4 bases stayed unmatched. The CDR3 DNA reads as TGTGCCAGCAGCATAGCGGGTCCCGGGGAGCTGTTTTTT. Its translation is CASSIAGPGELFF.

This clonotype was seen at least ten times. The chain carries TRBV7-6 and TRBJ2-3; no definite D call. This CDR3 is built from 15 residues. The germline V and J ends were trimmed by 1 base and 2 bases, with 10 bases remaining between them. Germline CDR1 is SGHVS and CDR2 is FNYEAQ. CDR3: CASSLESNTTDTQYF. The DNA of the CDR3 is TGTGCCAGCAGCTTAGAGTCGAATACCACAGATACGCAGTATTTT.

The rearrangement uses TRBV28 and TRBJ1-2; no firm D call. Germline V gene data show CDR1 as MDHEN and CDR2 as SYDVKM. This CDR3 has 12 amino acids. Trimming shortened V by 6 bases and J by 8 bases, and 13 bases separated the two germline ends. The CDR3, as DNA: TGTGCCAGCAGCCCCCCCCTACGAGGCTACACCTTC. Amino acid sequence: CASSPPLRGYTF.

The CDR3 sequence is CASSMSSPLGLSGANVLTF. CDR3 nucleotides: TGTGCCAGTAGTATGTCCTCACCATTGGGGCTCTCTGGGGCCAACGTCCTGACTTTC. The chain combines TRBV19 with TRBJ2-6; TRBD1 might be the D (5 bases). The CDR3 runs 19 residues. Germline loops: CDR1 LNHDA, CDR2 SQIVND (reference sequence). V lost 3 bases to trimming and J lost 0 bases, with 18 bases between them.

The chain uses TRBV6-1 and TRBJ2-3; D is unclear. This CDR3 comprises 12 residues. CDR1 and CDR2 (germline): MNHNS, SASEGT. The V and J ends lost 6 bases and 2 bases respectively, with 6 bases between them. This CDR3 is CASRENTDTQYF. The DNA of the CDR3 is TGTGCCAGCAGAGAAAACACAGATACGCAGTATTTT.

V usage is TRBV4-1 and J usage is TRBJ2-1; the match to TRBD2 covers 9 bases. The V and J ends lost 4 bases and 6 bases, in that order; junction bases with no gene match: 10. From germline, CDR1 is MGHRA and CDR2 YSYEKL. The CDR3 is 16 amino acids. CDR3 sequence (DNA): TGCGCCAGCAGCCTGAATGGCGGGAGGGCCCTCAATGAGCAGTTCTTC. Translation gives CASSLNGGRALNEQFF.

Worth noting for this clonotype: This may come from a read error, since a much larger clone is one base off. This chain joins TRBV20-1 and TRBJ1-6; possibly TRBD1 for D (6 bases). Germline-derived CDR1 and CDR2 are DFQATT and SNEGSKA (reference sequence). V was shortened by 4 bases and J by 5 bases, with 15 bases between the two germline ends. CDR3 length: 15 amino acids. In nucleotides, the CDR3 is TGCAGTGCTAAGGGCCCCAGGGGCCATAATTCACCCCTCCACTTT. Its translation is CSAKGPRGHNSPLHF.

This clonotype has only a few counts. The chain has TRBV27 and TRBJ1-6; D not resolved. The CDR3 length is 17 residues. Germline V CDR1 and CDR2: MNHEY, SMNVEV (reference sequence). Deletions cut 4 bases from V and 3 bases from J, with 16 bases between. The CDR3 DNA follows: TGTGCCAGCAGTTCCGTCTCTGACCCCCTCTATAATTCACCCCTCCACTTT. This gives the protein CASSSVSDPLYNSPLHF.

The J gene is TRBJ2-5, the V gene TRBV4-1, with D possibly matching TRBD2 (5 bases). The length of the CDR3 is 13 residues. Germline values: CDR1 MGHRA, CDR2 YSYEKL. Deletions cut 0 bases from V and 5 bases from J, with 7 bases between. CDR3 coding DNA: TGCGCCAGCAGCCAAGATGAGCGGGAGACCCAGTACTTC. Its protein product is CASSQDERETQYF.

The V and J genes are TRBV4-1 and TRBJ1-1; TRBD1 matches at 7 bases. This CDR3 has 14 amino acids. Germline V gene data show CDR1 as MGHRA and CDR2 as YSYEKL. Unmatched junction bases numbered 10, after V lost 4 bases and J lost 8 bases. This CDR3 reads CASSLDRLAREAFF. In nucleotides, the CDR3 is TGCGCCAGCAGCCTGGACAGGTTGGCCCGAGAAGCTTTCTTT.

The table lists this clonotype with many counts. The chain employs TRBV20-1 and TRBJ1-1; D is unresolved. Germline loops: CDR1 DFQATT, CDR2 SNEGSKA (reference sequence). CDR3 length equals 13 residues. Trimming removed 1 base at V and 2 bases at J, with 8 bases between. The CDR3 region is CSARGQTNTEAFF. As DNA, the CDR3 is TGCAGTGCTAGAGGGCAGACTAACACTGAAGCTTTCTTT.

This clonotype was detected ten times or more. CDR3 sequence reads: CASSLGGGNEQFF. DNA for the CDR3: TGTGCCAGCAGCCTAGGAGGGGGCAATGAGCAGTTCTTC. The V call is TRBV12-3 or TRBV12-4, the J call TRBJ2-1, with D perhaps being TRBD1 or TRBD2 (6 bases each). The CDR3 contains 13 residues. Trimming removed 6 bases from V and 6 bases from J, with 12 bases in between.

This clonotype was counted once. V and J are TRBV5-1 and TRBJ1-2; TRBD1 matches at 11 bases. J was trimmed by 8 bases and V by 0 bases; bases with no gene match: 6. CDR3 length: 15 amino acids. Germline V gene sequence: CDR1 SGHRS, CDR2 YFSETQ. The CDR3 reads CASSLAADRGRGYTF. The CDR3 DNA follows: TGCGCCAGCAGCTTGGCCGCGGACAGGGGGCGAGGCTACACCTTC.

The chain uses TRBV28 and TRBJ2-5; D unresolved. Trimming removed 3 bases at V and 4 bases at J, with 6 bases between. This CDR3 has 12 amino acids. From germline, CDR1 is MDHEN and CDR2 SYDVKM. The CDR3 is CASSFRTETQYF. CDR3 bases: TGTGCCAGCAGTTTCCGGACAGAGACCCAGTACTTC.